The T cell receptor (beta chain) described here comes from a study of T cells in localized non-small cell lung cancer (dated by TCRdb to 2018 to 2021). Background for the entire study: T cell repertoires of some 240 early-stage NSCLC patients were analyzed, with tumors being compared against uninvolved tumor-adjacent lungs. The cohort consisted of a few hundred treatment-naive NSCLC patients whose localized lung tumors had been resected. The mean age of the NSCLC patients was about 67 years, with 120 to 150 men and 107 women. Broader findings and caveats from the paper: Uninvolved tumor-adjacent lung showed the highest T cell clonality, higher than tumor, which suggests more focused antigenic responses in the adjacent lung. A median of around 62 of the top 100 tumor clones turned up in the paired uninvolved adjacent lung, and under 30 of those clones also ranked among the top 100 of that same adjacent lung. Because the study design was exploratory, TCR variables were selected using unadjusted p-values without false-discovery rate correction. Longer overall survival was associated with higher T cell density in blood, whereas shorter survival was associated with higher clonality in adjacent lung. Because multi-region tumor sequencing was not performed, intratumor heterogeneity could not be ruled out.

V lost 1 base and J lost 7 bases; the stretch between them is 7 bases long. Its CDR3 holds 12 amino acids, cysteine through phenylalanine. The only DNA kept is the CDR3, 36 bases in frame from the first base. CDR1 and CDR2, per the germline V gene, are LGHNA and YNFKEQ. At diagnosis, peripheral blood, uninvolved tumor-adjacent lung and tumor were collected and were preserved as a mix of fresh-frozen and FFPE material. Blood samples were analyzed as peripheral blood mononuclear cells for TCR repertoire profiling. On this clone itself: Its antigen has not been determined. Base qualities were left out, and no much larger clone turns up one base away.

The immunoSEQ Assay was used to sequence TCR beta CDR3 regions from DNA. For the original study's pipeline: To compute T cell density, TCR beta template counts were normalized to usable DNA, which was estimated by amplifying housekeeping genes. Richness was estimated using the preseqR package, with extrapolation to 400,000 templates for PBMC samples and to 120,000 templates for tissue samples. Clonality was defined by subtracting Pielou's evenness from one. To identify tissue-enriched TCRs, differential abundance testing was run on productive amino-acid clonotypes with a minimum total count of 5 and an alpha of 0.1. The Jaccard Index and the Morisita Overlap Index were used to quantify repertoire overlap between compartments. GLIPH grouped TCR beta CDR3s together with public tetramer-defined viral CDR3s, and a viral motif had to include at least three viral sequences and show V-gene enrichment. This is the immuneACCESS table as TCRdb keeps it, with only in-frame sequences that have V and J called. A part of the clones is gone; compared with another copy, unresolved V genes explain less than half, and the rest is unexplained. For V, J and clone size, that table is used; D and trimming come from the DNA. The table for this sample lists tens of thousands of clones; around 88% of them were counted only once. Clones ranked in the top ten supply under 8% of the sample.

The chain is assembled from TRBV4-2 and TRBJ1-1, with no reliable assignment of the D segment. Sequences were derived from peripheral blood, sampled before any cancer treatment. The sequence derives from a woman aged 35-70 years with stage I lung adenocarcinoma. The sequenced DNA: TGTGCCAGCAGCCAAGTCCGGGGTGAAGCTTTCTTT. This is translated as CASSQVRGEAFF.